The 21 T cell receptor beta chains below all came from one sample that was sequenced in a study of CD8+ T cells in alopecia areata. RNA, once extracted, was reverse transcribed into cDNA for use as the sequencing template. Clones were sequenced by immunoSEQ multiplex PCR, and TCRdb holds only the in-frame ones, with some missing. The table has roughly 180,000 clones, roughly 63% seen once. The specimen was CD4+ T cells sorted from blood, collected at week 0. The receptors here all came from a human donor with alopecia areata.

The V gene is TRBV7-6, the J gene TRBJ1-6; no clear D. CDR1 and CDR2 from the germline V gene are SGHVS and FNYEAQ. The CDR3 sequence is 15 residues long. V lost 5 bases to trimming and J lost 8 bases, with 16 bases between them. DNA for the CDR3: TGTGCCAGCAGCCTCCTCGGAGGGCCGGATTCACCCCTCCACTTT. Translating it yields CASSLLGGPDSPLHF.

The genes are TRBV4-1 and TRBJ2-3; tentative D call: TRBD2 (6 bases). The V gene's germline CDR1 is MGHRA and CDR2 YSYEKL. With 1 base removed from V and 2 bases from J, the gap between germline ends came to 13 bases. The CDR3 sequence is 16 residues long. CDR3 protein: CASSQGSGVSTDTQYF. The CDR3 bases are TGCGCCAGCAGCCAAGGCTCGGGGGTTTCCACAGATACGCAGTATTTT.

The chain couples TRBV7-9 to TRBJ2-7; D is ambiguous. The CDR3 runs 12 residues. The V gene's germline CDR1 is SEHNR and CDR2 FQNEAQ (reference sequence). V lost 2 bases and J lost 2, with 4 bases in between. The CDR3 DNA reads TGTGCCAGCAGCTTATTACCCTACGAGCAGTACTTC. Its protein product is CASSLLPYEQYF.

V gene TRBV7-3 combines with J gene TRBJ1-1, with 9 bases matching TRBD1. This CDR3 region has 13 residues. Germline CDR1 is SGHTA and CDR2 is FQGTGA. The V segment lost 5 bases and the J segment 7 bases; nucleotides outside the gene matches: 5. This CDR3 reads CASSPSDRGEAFF. The DNA for the CDR3 is TGTGCCAGCAGCCCGTCGGACAGGGGTGAAGCTTTCTTT.

The table lists this clone with a few counts. The J gene is TRBJ2-1, the V gene TRBV11-3; 7 nucleotides match TRBD2. This CDR3 has 15 amino acids. Germline values: CDR1 SGHNT, CDR2 YENEEA. The ends lost 7 bases at V and 0 bases at J; junction bases unmatched: 6. The CDR3 reads CASTKGGSSYNEQFF. The CDR3 DNA follows: TGTGCCAGCACCAAAGGCGGGAGCTCCTACAATGAGCAGTTCTTC.

The rearrangement joins TRBV29-1 to TRBJ2-3; 14 bases line up with TRBD2. The germline gives CDR1 SQVTM, CDR2 ANQGSEA. The V segment lost 1 base and the J segment 2 bases; nucleotides outside the gene matches: 2. The CDR3 totals 16 residues. The CDR3 DNA sequence: TGCAGCGTTGAAGCGGGACTAGCGGGGGCCACAGATACGCAGTATTTT. This sequence encodes CSVEAGLAGATDTQYF.

In its sample, this clone was seen a few times. This rearrangement joins TRBV30 to TRBJ1-2, with D perhaps TRBD1 (5 bases). Germline V gene lookup returns CDR1 GTSNPN and CDR2 SVGIG (reference sequence). Trimming removed 4 bases at V and 4 bases at J, with 16 bases between. The CDR3 has 14 residues. The CDR3 DNA is TGTGCCTGGAAAGTTCGGGGCCAGGTCTATGGCTACACCTTC. Its protein product is CAWKVRGQVYGYTF.

This clone was found a few times. This chain links TRBV4-3 with TRBJ1-6; D may be TRBD1 (5 bases). The CDR3 is 15 residues long. With 0 bases removed from V and 12 bases from J, the gap between germline ends came to 15 bases. Per the germline V gene, CDR1 is LGHNA and CDR2 is YSLEER. The CDR3 protein is CASSQDKEGFRPLHF. Here the CDR3 DNA reads TGCGCCAGCAGCCAAGATAAGGAGGGGTTCAGACCCCTCCACTTT.

The chain has TRBV6-5 and TRBJ2-2; no clear D. Trimming removed 0 bases at V and 5 bases at J, with 10 bases between. The CDR3 is made up of 15 amino acids. The germline CDR1 and CDR2 sequences are MNHEY and SVGAGI. The CDR3 loop reads CASSYSSTVTGELFF. The DNA of the CDR3 is TGTGCCAGCAGTTACTCGTCCACAGTTACCGGGGAGCTGTTTTTT.

This clone has a count of ten or more. The V and J genes are TRBV14 and TRBJ1-1, with no clear D. This CDR3 has 13 amino acids. Trimming removed 4 bases from V and 4 bases from J, with 10 bases in between. The germline V gene encodes CDR1 SGHDN and CDR2 FVKESK. CDR3 amino acids: CASSPFVATEAFF. The CDR3 DNA reads as TGTGCCAGCAGCCCCTTCGTGGCCACTGAAGCTTTCTTT.

This clone was detected only a few times. The rearrangement uses TRBV25-1 and TRBJ2-2; D call uncertain. This CDR3 is built from 16 residues. V was trimmed by 4 bases and J by 0 bases, leaving 12 bases between them. CDR1 is MGHDK and CDR2 is SYGVNS in the germline V gene. The CDR3, as DNA: TGTGCCAGCAGTGTATCGTCACCCCCGAACACCGGGGAGCTGTTTTTT. The encoded protein is CASSVSSPPNTGELFF.

This clone was seen just once. This chain joins TRBV6-6 and TRBJ1-1; no firm D call. The CDR3 length is 11 residues. V lost 7 bases, J lost 3 bases, and 6 bases lay in between. CDR1 is MNHNY and CDR2 is SVGAGI in the germline V gene (reference sequence). The CDR3 DNA sequence: TGTGCCAGCACAATAGACACTGAAGCTTTCTTT. As protein: CASTIDTEAFF.

V usage is TRBV28 and J usage is TRBJ1-4, with TRBD1 matching over 7 bases. Germline loops: CDR1 MDHEN, CDR2 SYDVKM. The trim removed 6 bases at V and 7 bases at J, leaving 5 bases unmatched. There are 13 residues in the CDR3. The CDR3 sequence: CASRGTGVEKLFF. The CDR3 coding sequence is TGTGCCAGCAGGGGAACAGGGGTTGAAAAACTGTTTTTT.

The genes are TRBV4-3 and TRBJ1-2, with 8 nucleotides matching TRBD1. The CDR3 is 13 amino acids. V lost 3 bases and J lost 7; bases outside the gene matches: 4. Germline V gene sequence: CDR1 LGHNA, CDR2 YSLEER. CDR3 loop: CASSQLTGGGYTF. CDR3 coding DNA: TGCGCCAGCAGCCAGCTTACAGGGGGTGGCTACACCTTC.

The J gene is TRBJ1-1, the V gene TRBV30, with D perhaps matching TRBD1 (5 bases). This CDR3 has 13 amino acids. CDR1 and CDR2 from the germline V gene are GTSNPN and SVGIG (reference sequence). Trimming took 2 bases from V and 5 from J, leaving 12 bases between them. CDR3: CAWSRGEVTEAFF. The CDR3 coding sequence is TGTGCCTGGAGTAGGGGAGAGGTAACTGAAGCTTTCTTT.

As DNA, the CDR3 is TGCGCCAGCAGCCAAGATTATCCCCAGGAACTAAATGAAAAACTGTTTTTT. It encodes CASSQDYPQELNEKLFF. The J gene is TRBJ1-4, the V gene TRBV4-3; no clear D gene. The CDR3 loop spans 17 amino acids. V was trimmed by 0 bases and J by 5 bases, leaving 16 bases between them. Per germline, CDR1 LGHNA and CDR2 YSLEER.

The gene calls are TRBV29-1 and TRBJ2-3, with D uncertain. This CDR3 spans 10 amino acids. V gave up 7 bases and J gave up 5 bases, with 7 bases separating them. Germline lookup yields CDR1 SQVTM and CDR2 ANQGSEA. This CDR3 reads CSGAQDTQYF. CDR3 in DNA: TGCAGCGGGGCGCAAGATACGCAGTATTTT.

The rearrangement uses TRBV19 and TRBJ2-1, with 8 positions matching TRBD1. The CDR3 runs to 13 residues. CDR1 and CDR2 (germline): LNHDA, SQIVND (reference sequence). V gave up 8 bases and J gave up 6 bases; unmatched junction bases: 6. The CDR3 spells CASVQGAGNEQFF. CDR3 nucleotides: TGTGCCAGTGTCCAGGGGGCTGGCAATGAGCAGTTCTTC.

The chain uses TRBV29-1 and TRBJ2-5, with D possibly being TRBD1 (6 bases). CDR1 SQVTM and CDR2 ANQGSEA come from the germline V gene. The CDR3 runs to 13 residues. V lost 7 bases and J lost 4, with 16 bases in between. The CDR3 here is CSAEGQGLETQYF. The CDR3 DNA sequence: TGCAGCGCCGAAGGGCAGGGGTTAGAGACCCAGTACTTC. The full variable domain, rest sourced from reference TRBV29-1 and TRBJ2-5, is SAVISQKPSRDICQRGTSLTIQCQVDSQVTMMFWYRQQPGQSLTLIATANQGSEATYESGFVIDKFPISRPNLTFSTLTVSNMSPEDSSIYLCSAEGQGLETQYFGPGTRLLVL.

This clone was observed a few times. The V call is TRBV6-1, the J call TRBJ2-7; D gene ambiguous. Per the germline V gene, CDR1 is MNHNS and CDR2 is SASEGT. The CDR3 loop spans 14 amino acids. V was clipped by 5 bases and J by 4 bases, with 15 bases between them. This CDR3 is CASSLSGFLYEQYF. The CDR3 bases are TGTGCCAGCAGTCTTTCAGGATTCCTTTACGAGCAGTACTTC.

The chain links TRBV7-2 to TRBJ2-2, with D unclear. V lost 4 bases to trimming and J lost 5 bases, with 8 bases between them. The CDR3 has 13 amino acids. In germline, CDR1 is SGHTA, CDR2 FQGNSA. Here the CDR3 DNA reads TGTGCCAGCAGCTCTAGACGGACCGGGGAGCTGTTTTTT. It specifies CASSSRRTGELFF.